A single sample is the source of the 13 T cell receptor beta chains below, sequenced in a study of blood T cell repertoires in COVID-19. TCRdb keeps only in-frame clones here, not all; method: immunoSEQ multiplex PCR. Counted here are about 140,000 clones, approximately 80% occurring once; the ten biggest clones make up about 10%. Sequencing input: peripheral blood. All receptors derive from a man aged 55 to 70 with active or convalescent COVID-19.

This rearrangement joins TRBV2 to TRBJ2-2, with D maybe TRBD2 (6 bases). The CDR3 length is 13 residues. CDR1 SNHLY and CDR2 FYNNEI come from the germline V gene. The V gene lost 6 bases and the J gene lost 7 bases, with 12 bases spanning the gap. The CDR3 region is CASRSEGFGELFF. CDR3 bases: TGTGCCAGCAGGTCGGAGGGGTTCGGGGAGCTGTTTTTT.

The chain carries TRBV19 and TRBJ1-5; possibly TRBD1 for D (5 bases). Germline assignment: CDR1 LNHDA and CDR2 SQIVND (reference sequence). This CDR3 contains 13 residues. V lost 4 bases, J lost 6 bases, and 10 bases lay in between. CDR3 protein: CASSTARVQPQHF. DNA of the CDR3: TGTGCCAGTAGTACGGCCAGGGTTCAGCCCCAGCATTTT.

The chain couples TRBV21-1 to TRBJ1-2; TRBD1, the table's D call, lacks a check against the DNA. TRBV21-1 constitutes a pseudogene. The CDR3 totals 14 residues. The DNA for the CDR3 is TGTGCCAGCAGGTCTTGGACAGAAAAGGTTGGCTACACCTTC. Encoded protein: CASRSWTEKVGYTF.

This clone was counted between two and nine times. The chain recombines TRBV6-2 or TRBV6-3 with TRBJ1-1, with D tentatively TRBD1 (5 bases). Trimming pared 6 bases from V and 3 bases from J, leaving 17 bases between. Per the germline V gene, CDR1 is MNHEY and CDR2 is SVGEGT. This CDR3 is 15 amino acids long. The CDR3 bases are TGTGCCAGCAGCGCCGGGGCGGGGCGGTACACTGAAGCTTTCTTT. Translated: CASSAGAGRYTEAFF.

This clone appeared once. The J gene is TRBJ1-5, the V gene TRBV28; D is undetermined. V was cut by 3 bases and J by 1 base, with 4 bases left in between. The CDR3 contains 13 residues. Germline V gene lookup returns CDR1 MDHEN and CDR2 SYDVKM. This CDR3 reads CASSFPSNQPQHF. CDR3 coding DNA: TGTGCCAGCAGTTTCCCAAGCAATCAGCCCCAGCATTTT.

CDR3 region: CASSLGAGVNNEQFF. CDR3 nucleotide sequence: TGTGCCAGCAGCCTAGGGGCGGGGGTAAACAATGAGCAGTTCTTC. This chain joins TRBV7-6 and TRBJ2-1; TRBD2 aligns across 7 bases. The CDR3 extends over 15 amino acids. J lost 5 bases, V lost 5 bases, and 9 bases had no gene match. From germline, CDR1 is SGHVS and CDR2 FNYEAQ. Based on the CDR3 plus reference TRBV7-6 and TRBJ2-1, the full variable domain is GAGVSQSPRYKVTKRGQDVALRCDPISGHVSLYWYRQALGQGPEFLTYFNYEAQQDKSGLPNDRFSAERPEGSISTLTIQRTEQRDSAMYRCASSLGAGVNNEQFFGPGTRLTVL.

In its sample, this clone was seen a few times. This chain connects TRBV14 to TRBJ2-3; D gene unclear. The germline V and J ends were trimmed by 10 bases and 1 base, with 15 bases remaining between them. The germline gives CDR1 SGHDN, CDR2 FVKESK. CDR3 length: 14 amino acids. The CDR3 loop reads CATSGLFGTDTQYF. CDR3 DNA: TGTGCCACCTCGGGTTTATTCGGCACAGATACGCAGTATTTT.

The chain is built from TRBV29-1 and TRBJ1-2; D is possibly TRBD1 (5 bases). The CDR3 extends over 15 amino acids. V lost 0 bases to trimming and J lost 7 bases, with 18 bases between them. Looked up from germline, CDR1 is SQVTM and CDR2 is ANQGSEA. The CDR3 region is CSVEDPGPPALGYTF. The CDR3 coding sequence is TGCAGCGTTGAAGACCCAGGGCCACCGGCTCTTGGCTACACCTTC.

For the CDR3, the DNA is TGTGCCTGGAGTGTACGGGGAAAAGAAAAACTGTTTTTT. It yields the protein CAWSVRGKEKLFF. V gene TRBV30 combines with J gene TRBJ1-4; D is ambiguous. The CDR3 is made up of 13 amino acids. Germline CDR1 is GTSNPN and CDR2 is SVGIG (reference sequence). V gave up 0 bases and J gave up 8 bases, with 10 bases separating them.

V and J are TRBV7-8 and TRBJ2-3, with 7 nucleotides matching TRBD2. Trimming took 4 bases from V and 4 from J; bases not matched to a gene: 14. The CDR3 runs to 17 residues. Germline CDR1 and CDR2: SGHVS and FQNEAQ. CDR3 nucleotide sequence: TGTGCCAGCAGCTGGTCCGGTGGCGGGAGTTTCCCAGATACGCAGTATTTT. It specifies CASSWSGGGSFPDTQYF.

The chain joins TRBV5-1 to TRBJ1-3, with 7 bases identical to TRBD1. With 0 bases clipped from V and 4 bases from J, the junction kept 7 bases outside the gene matches. Germline V gives CDR1 SGHRS, CDR2 YFSETQ. The length of the CDR3 is 16 residues. Here the CDR3 reads CASSLETGSTGNTIYF. CDR3 nucleotide sequence: TGCGCCAGCAGCTTGGAGACAGGGAGCACGGGAAACACCATATATTTT.

V is TRBV2 and J is TRBJ2-3; tentative D call: TRBD2 (5 bases). Deletions cut 6 bases from V and 7 bases from J, with 8 bases between. The germline V gene encodes CDR1 SNHLY and CDR2 FYNNEI. This CDR3 is 11 amino acids long. The CDR3 DNA reads as TGTGCCAGCAGGGACTCCTATACGCAGTATTTT. Amino acid sequence: CASRDSYTQYF.

The chain carries TRBV19 and TRBJ1-4, with D possibly being TRBD1 (6 bases). Germline V gene lookup returns CDR1 LNHDA and CDR2 SQIVND (reference sequence). The length of the CDR3 is 16 residues. Between the trimmed V and J ends, which lost 1 base and 7 bases, there was a span of 16 bases. CDR3 residues: CASSIVDKGEVEKLFF. The CDR3 region has the DNA TGTGCCAGTAGTATAGTCGACAAGGGGGAAGTTGAAAAACTGTTTTTT.